This is a list of T cell receptor beta chains from one sample in a study of T-cell reconstitution after alpha-beta-depleted transplantation in children. TCRdb reprocessed the PCR reads via MiXCR and lists one record per CDR3 protein. The sample shows about 480,000 distinct CDR3 sequences, 12% of them seen only once. This specimen consisted of PBMCs from the stem cell graft donor, obtained from the stem cell graft. The receptor set was obtained from a human donor who donated a stem cell graft to a child with combined immunodeficiency. Each CDR3 is given with its conserved first and last residue. The D gene is left open where the match is weak. A row's size may be missing; if present it is once, few, many or a size class.

j_call clone_size v_call d_call cdr3_nt cdr3_aa
TRBJ2-1 few TRBV6-2/TRBV6-3 . TGTGCCAGCAGATCCCGTAGGGGAAAGGACTACAATGAGCAGTTCTTC CASRSRRGKDYNEQFF
TRBJ2-1 . TRBV4-3 . TGCGCCAGCAGCCAAGGACGGGGTTACAATGAGCAGTTCTTC CASSQGRGYNEQFF
TRBJ2-1 few TRBV2 . TGTGCCAGCACGGACTCACAGGGCTCCTACAATGAGCAGTTCTTC CASTDSQGSYNEQFF
TRBJ2-3 few TRBV20-1 TRBD2 TGCAGTGCCCGGACTAGCGAGATTACAGATACGCAGTATTTT CSARTSEITDTQYF
TRBJ2-3 few TRBV9 . TGTGCCAGCAGCGTATGGGGCGGTAGCACAGATACGCAGTATTTT CASSVWGGSTDTQYF
TRBJ1-2 many TRBV12-3/TRBV12-4 TRBD1 TGTGCCAGCAGTTTCCCCACAGGGGAGGCTAACTATGGCTACACCTTC CASSFPTGEANYGYTF
TRBJ2-1 many TRBV29-1 TRBD1 TGCAGCGGGCGGGACAGGGAATGGGATGAGCAGTTCTTC CSGRDREWDEQFF
TRBJ1-3 many TRBV7-9 . TGTGCCAGCAGCACCGGGGGTTCTGGAAACACCATATATTTT CASSTGGSGNTIYF
TRBJ2-5 few TRBV20-1 . TGCAGTGCCGCTACACAGAAAGAGACCCAGTACTTC CSAATQKETQYF
TRBJ2-3 . TRBV4-3 . TGCGCCAGCAGCCAGCGGAGCGGCACAGATACGCAGTATTTT CASSQRSGTDTQYF
TRBJ2-1 many TRBV12-3/TRBV12-4 . TGTGCCAGCAGTTTTAGGAGTGGAGACAATGAGCAGTTCTTC CASSFRSGDNEQFF
TRBJ2-7 many TRBV7-8 TRBD1 TGTGCCAGCAGCTCCCCCCGACAGGGAGCGTCCTACGAGCAGTACTTC CASSSPRQGASYEQYF
TRBJ1-6 . TRBV13 . TGTGCCAGCTCCGGGACATCGCGGTCACCCCTCCACTTT CASSGTSRSPLHF
TRBJ2-7 . TRBV7-8 TRBD1 TGTGCCAGCAGCACCCGGGGACAGGGCTACGAGCAGTACTTC CASSTRGQGYEQYF
TRBJ2-1 many TRBV5-6 TRBD1 TGTGCCAGCAGCTTGGGACAGGGGTATTTCGGGTTCTTC CASSLGQGYFGFF
TRBJ2-3 few TRBV7-2 TRBD2 TGTGCCAGCAGCTCGTCAGCGGGGACAGATACGCAGTATTTT CASSSSAGTDTQYF
TRBJ1-5 many TRBV12-3/TRBV12-4 . TGTGCCAGCAGTTTAGGGGCCAATCAGCCCCAGCATTTT CASSLGANQPQHF
TRBJ2-1 many TRBV6-1 . TGTGCCAGCAGTGAATTTGTCGGGGGGCAGGGTAATGAGCAGTTCTTC CASSEFVGGQGNEQFF
TRBJ2-5 . TRBV20-1 TRBD1 TGCAGTGCCCGGACAGGTCCGCTGTATTGCTTC CSARTGPLYCF
TRBJ1-2 few TRBV3-1 . TGTGCCAGCAGCCAGGCCCGCGTGGGCTACACCTTC CASSQARVGYTF
TRBJ2-5 . TRBV12-3/TRBV12-4 TRBD2 TGTGCCAGCAGGGGGACTAGACCCCCCCGGGGGCGAGAGACCCAGTACTTC CASRGTRPPRGRETQYF
TRBJ2-3 . TRBV21-1 . TGTGCCAGCGGCCCGGGTGGCAACCGACGCCTCACAGATACGCAGTATTTT CASGPGGNRRLTDTQYF
TRBJ1-3 . TRBV5-1 . TGCGCCAGCAGCGGTACAGGGATCTCTGGAAACACCATATATTTT CASSGTGISGNTIYF
TRBJ1-5 few TRBV20-1 . TGCAGTGCTAGCGGGTGGAGGGGCGTAAGCAATCAGCCCCAGCATTTT CSASGWRGVSNQPQHF
TRBJ1-4 . TRBV28 . TGTGCCAGCACCCCGGACAGCCTAAGAGAAAAACTGTTTTTT CASTPDSLREKLFF
TRBJ2-1 few TRBV20-1 . TGCAGTGCTAGAGATCGTCCGCCGGGGGATGAGCAGTTCTTC CSARDRPPGDEQFF
TRBJ1-6 . TRBV12-3/TRBV12-4 . TGTGCCAGAAGATTCAAGGGCATGGATTCCTATAATTCACCCCTCCACTTT CARRFKGMDSYNSPLHF
TRBJ1-1 . TRBV27 . TGTGCCAGCAGTATCAGGGGAGTTGGCACTGAAGCTTTCTTT CASSIRGVGTEAFF
TRBJ1-3 . TRBV10-3 . TGTGCCATCAGTGACAGTCTCTCTGGAAACACCATATATTTT CAISDSLSGNTIYF
TRBJ2-1 . TRBV20-1 . TGCAGTGCTAGAGGTAGAAGTAGATTGTACAATGAGCAGTTCTTC CSARGRSRLYNEQFF
TRBJ2-1 many TRBV12-3/TRBV12-4 TRBD2 TGTGCCAGCAGTTTTGGGGCTAGCGGGGTTAATGAGCAGTTCTTC CASSFGASGVNEQFF
TRBJ2-7 many TRBV12-3/TRBV12-4 . TGTGCCAGCAGTTTTCGGGGACCAGGCGAGCAGTACTTC CASSFRGPGEQYF